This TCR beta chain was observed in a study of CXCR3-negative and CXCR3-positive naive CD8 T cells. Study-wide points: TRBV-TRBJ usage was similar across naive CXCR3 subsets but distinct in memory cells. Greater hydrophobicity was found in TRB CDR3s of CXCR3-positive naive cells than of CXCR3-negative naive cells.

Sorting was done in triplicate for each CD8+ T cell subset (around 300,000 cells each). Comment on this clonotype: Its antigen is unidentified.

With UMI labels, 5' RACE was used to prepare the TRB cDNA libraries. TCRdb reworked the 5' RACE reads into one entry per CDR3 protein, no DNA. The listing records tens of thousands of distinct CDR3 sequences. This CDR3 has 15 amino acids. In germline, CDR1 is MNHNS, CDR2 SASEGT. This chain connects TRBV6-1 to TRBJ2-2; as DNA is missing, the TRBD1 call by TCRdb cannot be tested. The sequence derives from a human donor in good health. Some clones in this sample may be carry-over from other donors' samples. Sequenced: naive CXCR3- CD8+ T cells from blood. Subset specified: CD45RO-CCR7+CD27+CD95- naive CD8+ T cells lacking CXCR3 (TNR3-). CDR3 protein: CASTSGQGATGELFF.